This is a list of T cell receptor beta chains from one sample in a study of cytomegalovirus exposure and HLA in healthy donors. This table comes from immunoSEQ multiplex PCR, and its TCRdb copy is limited to in-frame clones, with some not included. The profile shows more than 50,000 clones, over 75% of them singletons. The sample was PBMCs. The receptors were sampled from a female donor in good health and CMV-seronegative. CDR3s include the opening cysteine and the closing phenylalanine or tryptophan. Each record gives: D gene, clone size, J gene, V gene, CDR3 DNA, CDR3 protein. The D gene is left open where the match is weak. Not all rows give a size; the values are once, few, many and, for expanded clones, a class.

d_gene: TRBD2
abundance: .
j_gene: TRBJ2-3
v_gene: TRBV7-2
CDR3nt: TGTGCCAGCAGGCCTCTAGCGGGAGGGCCCTCAGATACGCAGTATTTT
CDR3aa: CASRPLAGGPSDTQYF

d_gene: .
abundance: .
j_gene: TRBJ2-7
v_gene: TRBV19
CDR3nt: TGTGCCAGTTCTCGATCGACAGGACATGGTTACGAGCAGTACTTC
CDR3aa: CASSRSTGHGYEQYF

d_gene: .
abundance: .
j_gene: TRBJ2-1
v_gene: TRBV14
CDR3nt: TGTGCCAGCAGCCAAGTTTTGCGGGATGTGGGGTTATCCTACAATGAGCAGTTCTTC
CDR3aa: CASSQVLRDVGLSYNEQFF

d_gene: .
abundance: .
j_gene: TRBJ2-7
v_gene: TRBV9
CDR3nt: TGTGCCAGCAGCGTAGGGCCTAGCGAGGCCTACGAGCAGTACTTC
CDR3aa: CASSVGPSEAYEQYF

d_gene: .
abundance: .
j_gene: TRBJ2-4
v_gene: TRBV5-1
CDR3nt: TGCGCCAGCAGCTTGGGTGGAGGGGAAGGAGAAAACATTCAGTACTTC
CDR3aa: CASSLGGGEGENIQYF

d_gene: .
abundance: .
j_gene: TRBJ1-3
v_gene: TRBV2
CDR3nt: TGTGCCAGTAGCTTAAACACCATATATTTT
CDR3aa: CASSLNTIYF

d_gene: TRBD2
abundance: .
j_gene: TRBJ2-3
v_gene: TRBV5-1
CDR3nt: TGCGCCAGCAGCTTACCCGGGACTAGCAACCTCGCAGATACGCAGTATTTT
CDR3aa: CASSLPGTSNLADTQYF

d_gene: .
abundance: .
j_gene: TRBJ1-5
v_gene: TRBV27
CDR3nt: TGTGCCAGCAGTCCCCAGGGTCAGCCCCAGCATTTT
CDR3aa: CASSPQGQPQHF

d_gene: TRBD2
abundance: few
j_gene: TRBJ2-5
v_gene: TRBV29-1
CDR3nt: TGCAGCGTTGGACTAGCGGGAGGCAACCCCCAAGAGACCCAGTACTTC
CDR3aa: CSVGLAGGNPQETQYF

d_gene: .
abundance: .
j_gene: TRBJ2-7
v_gene: TRBV7-9
CDR3nt: TGTGCCAGCAGCTTATCTGGCGGGCCCTACGAGCAGTACTTC
CDR3aa: CASSLSGGPYEQYF

d_gene: .
abundance: .
j_gene: TRBJ1-3
v_gene: TRBV6-5
CDR3nt: TGTGCCAGCAGCATGAGTTCTGGAAACACCATATATTTT
CDR3aa: CASSMSSGNTIYF

d_gene: .
abundance: .
j_gene: TRBJ2-7
v_gene: TRBV7-8
CDR3nt: TGTGCCAGCAGCCGCAGGGACTCCCCCGCCTACGAGCAGTACTTC
CDR3aa: CASSRRDSPAYEQYF

d_gene: TRBD1
abundance: .
j_gene: TRBJ1-5
v_gene: TRBV30
CDR3nt: TGTGCCTGGAGAGGACAGGGGCCGAGCAATCAGCCCCAGCATTTT
CDR3aa: CAWRGQGPSNQPQHF

d_gene: TRBD2
abundance: .
j_gene: TRBJ2-3
v_gene: TRBV13
CDR3nt: TGTGCCAGCAGCTTAGCTAGCGGGGGATATACTAGCACAGATACGCAGTATTTT
CDR3aa: CASSLASGGYTSTDTQYF

d_gene: .
abundance: .
j_gene: TRBJ1-2
v_gene: TRBV5-4
CDR3nt: TGTGCCAGCAGCGGGGGGGTCTATGACTATGGCTACACCTTC
CDR3aa: CASSGGVYDYGYTF

d_gene: .
abundance: .
j_gene: TRBJ2-2
v_gene: TRBV29-1
CDR3nt: TGCAGCGCCGGCACCGGGACTCAGAACACCGGGGAGCTGTTTTTT
CDR3aa: CSAGTGTQNTGELFF

d_gene: TRBD2
abundance: .
j_gene: TRBJ2-1
v_gene: TRBV7-8
CDR3nt: TGTGCCAGCAGCTTAGGATCTAGCGGGTACAATGAGCAGTTCTTC
CDR3aa: CASSLGSSGYNEQFF

d_gene: .
abundance: .
j_gene: TRBJ2-1
v_gene: TRBV7-9
CDR3nt: TGTGCCAGCACCTCCTCCTACAATGAGCAGTTCTTC
CDR3aa: CASTSSYNEQFF

d_gene: TRBD2
abundance: few
j_gene: TRBJ2-7
v_gene: TRBV7-2
CDR3nt: TGTGCCAGCAGCCGGGCAGCGGGAGACTCCTACGAGCAGTACTTC
CDR3aa: CASSRAAGDSYEQYF

d_gene: .
abundance: .
j_gene: TRBJ1-5
v_gene: TRBV7-6
CDR3nt: TGTGCCAGCAGCTGGGGGGATAATCAGCCCCAGCATTTT
CDR3aa: CASSWGDNQPQHF

d_gene: .
abundance: .
j_gene: TRBJ1-6
v_gene: TRBV10-1
CDR3nt: TGCGCCAGCAGTGAGTACGCGGGAGATAATTCACCCCTCCACTTT
CDR3aa: CASSEYAGDNSPLHF

d_gene: .
abundance: .
j_gene: TRBJ1-2
v_gene: TRBV29-1
CDR3nt: TGCAGCGTCTCAGGACAGAACTATGGCTACACCTTC
CDR3aa: CSVSGQNYGYTF

d_gene: TRBD2
abundance: .
j_gene: TRBJ2-7
v_gene: TRBV2
CDR3nt: TGTGCCAGCAATCAGGCCCCCTCTAGCGGGAGGGCCAACGAGCAGTACTTC
CDR3aa: CASNQAPSSGRANEQYF

d_gene: .
abundance: .
j_gene: TRBJ2-1
v_gene: TRBV5-8
CDR3nt: TGTGCCAGCAGCTTGTCGAGGCAGACTAATGAGCAGTTCTTC
CDR3aa: CASSLSRQTNEQFF

d_gene: .
abundance: .
j_gene: TRBJ1-2
v_gene: TRBV19
CDR3nt: TGTGCCAGTAGCTTCGGACTGGTATATGGCTACACCTTC
CDR3aa: CASSFGLVYGYTF

d_gene: .
abundance: .
j_gene: TRBJ2-7
v_gene: TRBV6-1
CDR3nt: TGTGCCAGCAGTGAAACAGGTACCAGCCCCCGCTACGAGCAGTACTTC
CDR3aa: CASSETGTSPRYEQYF

d_gene: TRBD2
abundance: .
j_gene: TRBJ2-5
v_gene: TRBV11-3
CDR3nt: TGTGCCAGCAGCTGTGGGACTAGCGGTAAAACAATGTACCAAGAGACCCAGTACTTC
CDR3aa: CASSCGTSGKTMYQETQYF

d_gene: TRBD1
abundance: .
j_gene: TRBJ2-3
v_gene: TRBV5-4
CDR3nt: TGTGCCAGCAGCTCCCAGACAGGGGCAGATACGCAGTATTTT
CDR3aa: CASSSQTGADTQYF

d_gene: .
abundance: .
j_gene: TRBJ2-7
v_gene: TRBV14
CDR3nt: TGTGCCAGCAGAGAGACAGGATCTGACGAGCAGTACTTC
CDR3aa: CASRETGSDEQYF

d_gene: .
abundance: few
j_gene: TRBJ1-2
v_gene: TRBV27
CDR3nt: TGTGCCAGCAGTTTAGGCGGGGGCCCGAACTATGGCTACACCTTC
CDR3aa: CASSLGGGPNYGYTF

d_gene: .
abundance: few
j_gene: TRBJ1-1
v_gene: TRBV12-5
CDR3nt: TGTGCTAGTGATCGGCGCCTGGGGGGAATTAACTCTGAAGCTTTCTTT
CDR3aa: CASDRRLGGINSEAFF

d_gene: TRBD2
abundance: .
j_gene: TRBJ2-3
v_gene: TRBV4-2
CDR3nt: TGTGCCAGCAGCCAGGATGAGGGAGGGGCAGATACGCAGTATTTT
CDR3aa: CASSQDEGGADTQYF

d_gene: .
abundance: .
j_gene: TRBJ2-7
v_gene: TRBV28
CDR3nt: TGTGCCAGCAGTTTACGAAACCCCGGACGGGCGGGGCAGTACTTC
CDR3aa: CASSLRNPGRAGQYF

d_gene: TRBD1
abundance: .
j_gene: TRBJ1-1
v_gene: TRBV9
CDR3nt: TGTGCCAGCAGCGGGACAGGGGGGGACACTGAAGCTTTCTTT
CDR3aa: CASSGTGGDTEAFF

d_gene: .
abundance: .
j_gene: TRBJ2-3
v_gene: TRBV7-9
CDR3nt: TGTGCCAGCAGCCCGTCCGGGAGTTACACAGATACGCAGTATTTT
CDR3aa: CASSPSGSYTDTQYF

d_gene: TRBD2
abundance: few
j_gene: TRBJ2-3
v_gene: TRBV13
CDR3nt: TGTGCCAGCAGAAGGGAACTAGCGGGGGGGCCCGAATTGGCAGATACGCAGTATTTT
CDR3aa: CASRRELAGGPELADTQYF

d_gene: TRBD1
abundance: .
j_gene: TRBJ1-4
v_gene: TRBV6-5
CDR3nt: TGTGCCAGCAGTTACGGGGGACAGGAAGCAGAGGAAAAACTGTTTTTT
CDR3aa: CASSYGGQEAEEKLFF

d_gene: TRBD2
abundance: .
j_gene: TRBJ2-1
v_gene: TRBV18
CDR3nt: TGTGCCAGCTCACCACGGCTCCCTACTAGCGGGATAGAGAACTCCTACAATGAGCAGTTCTTC
CDR3aa: CASSPRLPTSGIENSYNEQFF

d_gene: TRBD1
abundance: .
j_gene: TRBJ1-1
v_gene: TRBV27
CDR3nt: TGTGCCAGCAGTTCTCCGGGACAGGGAAACACTGAAGCTTTCTTT
CDR3aa: CASSSPGQGNTEAFF

d_gene: .
abundance: once
j_gene: TRBJ1-2
v_gene: TRBV7-2
CDR3nt: TGTGCCAGCAGCTTAGGAACCAGGGCCCACACCTTC
CDR3aa: CASSLGTRAHTF

d_gene: .
abundance: few
j_gene: TRBJ1-4
v_gene: TRBV7-9
CDR3nt: TGTTCCAGCAGCTTATTTTCCCTACTAAGCAAAAATGAAAAACTGTTTTTT
CDR3aa: CSSSLFSLLSKNEKLFF

d_gene: TRBD2
abundance: .
j_gene: TRBJ2-3
v_gene: TRBV5-1
CDR3nt: TGCGCCAGCAGCTCAAGCGGGGGGGGCACAGATACGCAGTATTTT
CDR3aa: CASSSSGGGTDTQYF

d_gene: .
abundance: once
j_gene: TRBJ1-1
v_gene: TRBV28
CDR3nt: TGTGCCAGCAATGGCCAACTCGGGTACACTGAAGCTTTCTTT
CDR3aa: CASNGQLGYTEAFF

d_gene: .
abundance: .
j_gene: TRBJ2-7
v_gene: TRBV7-3
CDR3nt: TGTGCCAGCAGCTTATACGGGGGGCCCTACGAGCAGTACTTC
CDR3aa: CASSLYGGPYEQYF

d_gene: .
abundance: .
j_gene: TRBJ2-5
v_gene: TRBV5-8
CDR3nt: TGTGCCAGCAGCTTGGGACGAGGAGAGACCCAGTACTTC
CDR3aa: CASSLGRGETQYF

d_gene: TRBD1
abundance: .
j_gene: TRBJ2-7
v_gene: TRBV9
CDR3nt: TGTGCCAGCAGCGTAGCCCCGGGGACAGGGGGTTACGAGCAGTACTTC
CDR3aa: CASSVAPGTGGYEQYF

d_gene: .
abundance: .
j_gene: TRBJ1-4
v_gene: TRBV5-6
CDR3nt: TGTGCCAGCAGCATAGCAGGGGAACTGTTTTTT
CDR3aa: CASSIAGELFF

d_gene: TRBD1
abundance: few
j_gene: TRBJ1-5
v_gene: TRBV6-5
CDR3nt: TGTGCCAGCAGTTCGACAGGGGGCTCGAGGCAGCCCCAGCATTTT
CDR3aa: CASSSTGGSRQPQHF

d_gene: TRBD2
abundance: .
j_gene: TRBJ2-5
v_gene: TRBV7-9
CDR3nt: TGTGCCAGCCAACTAGCGGGGCAAGAGACCCAGTACTTC
CDR3aa: CASQLAGQETQYF

d_gene: .
abundance: .
j_gene: TRBJ2-1
v_gene: TRBV7-8
CDR3nt: TGTGCCAGCAGCCCCAGAGCGGGCGAAAGGCACAATGAGCAGTTCTTC
CDR3aa: CASSPRAGERHNEQFF

d_gene: .
abundance: .
j_gene: TRBJ2-1
v_gene: TRBV7-9
CDR3nt: TGTGCCAGCAGCTTACCCGGTAATGAGCAGTTCTTC
CDR3aa: CASSLPGNEQFF

d_gene: TRBD2
abundance: few
j_gene: TRBJ2-7
v_gene: TRBV10-2
CDR3nt: TGCGCCAGCAGAGACGGGACTAGTACCGAGCAGTACTTC
CDR3aa: CASRDGTSTEQYF

d_gene: TRBD1
abundance: .
j_gene: TRBJ2-7
v_gene: TRBV29-1
CDR3nt: TGCAGCGTGGTGACAGGGAGCTCCTACGAGCAGTACTTC
CDR3aa: CSVVTGSSYEQYF